Sequencing of this T cell receptor beta chain was carried out in a study of T cells in women clearing cervical HPV infection. On the study more broadly: Controls were women whose single incident HPV16 infection cleared within 12 months without precancer or cancer. Case blood was drawn when the lesion was first found; control blood after infection became undetectable.

Clones were read by immunoSEQ multiplex PCR, and TCRdb kept only the in-frame ones, dropping some. The table counts under 30,000 clones; 6.6% lies in the top ten. The CDR3 extends over 14 amino acids. The V gene end was trimmed by 5 bases and the J gene end by 1 base; junction bases not matched to a gene: 4. As concerns this clone: The read is 3 residues too short to cover the CDR3 end, so that end is filled in from the germline J gene.

The chain joins TRBV12-3 or TRBV12-4 to TRBJ2-7, with 8 bases matching TRBD1. This TCR was sampled from a woman aged 18-70 years with a cervical HPV16 infection that either progressed to CIN3+ or cleared (not recorded which). The sample comprised blood buffy coat. CDR3 DNA (partial): TGTGCCAGCAGTCCCCGGGACAGGTCCTACGAG. This gives the protein CASSPRDRSYE. In full, the CDR3 is CASSPRDRSYEQYF.